This TCR beta chain comes out of a study of blood T cell repertoires in COVID-19 (dated by TCRdb to about 2020). Describing the broader study: Samples covering the acute and convalescent phases of COVID-19 were provided by collaborators in the United States, Italy and Spain. The material from the prospective study consisted of cDNA or gDNA derived from T cells, B-cell-depleted T cells, or PBMCs. The dataset comprised deeply sampled blood TCRbeta repertoires from subjects exposed to, actively infected with, or recovered from COVID-19. The repertoires were released in a freely available public database intended as a resource for research on the immune response to SARS-CoV-2. The samples were drawn from the first 160 participants of the ongoing ImmuneRACE study and from roughly 1,300 subjects provided by 6 global collaborators. A de-identified subject ID, COVID-19 status, age in years and sex were almost always included in the sample metadata. Where available, HLA class I and class II types were obtained from metadata supplied by the sample provider rather than from assay-based typing. General findings and caveats noted by the study authors: The amount of clinical and demographic metadata varied by source and participant and was provided uncurated.

Concerning this clone itself: Its antigen target is currently unknown. Base qualities are not provided; no much larger clone lies one nucleotide away.

The immunoSEQ Assay, a bias-controlled multiplex PCR, was used to amplify TCRbeta CDR3 regions from genomic DNA. Per the authors' processing: The number of nucleated cells in each sample was estimated from the amplification of reference gene primers within the assay. To quantify the absolute abundance of each unique TCRbeta CDR3 rearrangement, sequence reads were collapsed and filtered. For each sample, productive Simpson clonality was calculated as the square root of Simpson's diversity index over productive rearrangements. The source is immuneACCESS, and TCRdb retained only in-frame sequences with V and J called. Part of the clones is not carried over; for the studies checked, unresolved V genes explain less than half of this, and the remainder is unexplained. V and J calls and clone size are as listed in that table; D and trimming were resolved from the DNA. The sample profile shows about 140,000 clones; about nine tenths of them were found once. The leading ten clones occupy roughly a tenth of the sample.

Collaborating institutions collected whole blood in K2EDTA tubes following their own protocols. For TCRbeta analysis, collaborators shipped samples as frozen whole blood, isolated PBMCs, or DNA extracted from either of those sample types. The specimen sequenced was peripheral blood. This receptor was taken from a man in his fifties or sixties with active or convalescent COVID-19.

The CDR3 corresponds to CASRRITGELFF. The bases are TGTGCCAGCAGGAGGATCACCGGGGAGCTGTTTTTT. The V gene is TRBV7-2 and the J gene is TRBJ2-2, with the D segment identity uncertain. The germline V gene provides CDR1 SGHTA and CDR2 FQGNSA. V was cut back by 6 bases and J by 4 bases, leaving a gap of 6 bases between them. Its CDR3 holds 12 amino acids, cysteine through phenylalanine. Here the CDR3 DNA is all that survives: 36 bases in frame from base 1. Where the CDR3 stops, the reference TRBV7-2 and TRBJ2-2 genes take over; the full variable domain is GAGVSQSPSNKVTEKGKDVELRCDPISGHTALYWYRQSLGQGLEFLIYFQGNSAPDKSGLPSDRFSAERTGGSVSTLTIQRTQQEDSAVYLCASRRITGELFFGEGSRLTVL.